This T cell receptor beta chain originates from a study of blood T cell repertoires in COVID-19. Under the authors' procedure: Nucleated cell number was recorded as an estimate derived from reference gene primer amplification. Repertoires were generated with immunoSEQ multiplex PCR, while TCRdb's copy carries only in-frame clones and drops some. For V, J and clone size, that table is used; D and trimming come from the DNA. The sample has over 200,000 clones, roughly 87% seen once. CDR3 length equals 14 residues. V was clipped by 3 bases and J by 5 bases; unmatched bases: 4. Germline V gene sequence: CDR1 KGHSH, CDR2 LQKENI.

The chain has TRBV18 and TRBJ2-3; 8 bases map to TRBD2. Sequenced: peripheral blood. The TCR sequence derives from a human donor in a cohort sampled during active COVID-19. DNA for the CDR3: TGTGCCAGCTCACCTCGCGGGAGGCAAGATACGCAGTATTTT. Its protein product is CASSPRGRQDTQYF.